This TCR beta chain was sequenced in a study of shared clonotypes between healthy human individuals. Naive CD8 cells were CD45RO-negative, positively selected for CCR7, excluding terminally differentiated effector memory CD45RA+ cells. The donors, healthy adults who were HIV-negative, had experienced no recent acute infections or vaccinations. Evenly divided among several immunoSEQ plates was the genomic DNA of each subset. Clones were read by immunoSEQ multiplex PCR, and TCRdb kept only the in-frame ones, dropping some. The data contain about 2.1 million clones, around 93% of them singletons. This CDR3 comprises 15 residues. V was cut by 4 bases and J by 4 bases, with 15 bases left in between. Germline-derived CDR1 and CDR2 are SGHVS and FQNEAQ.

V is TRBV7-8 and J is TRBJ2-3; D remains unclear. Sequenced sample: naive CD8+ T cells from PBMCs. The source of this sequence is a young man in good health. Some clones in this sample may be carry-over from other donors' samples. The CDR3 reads CASSSPIEIADTQYF. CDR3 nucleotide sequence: TGTGCCAGCAGCTCACCCATAGAGATCGCAGATACGCAGTATTTT. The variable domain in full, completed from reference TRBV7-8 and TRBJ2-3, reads GAGVSQSPRYKVAKRGQDVALRCDPISGHVSLFWYQQALGQGPEFLTYFQNEAQLDKSGLPSDRFFAERPEGSVSTLKIQRTQQEDSAVYLCASSSPIEIADTQYFGPGTRLTVL.